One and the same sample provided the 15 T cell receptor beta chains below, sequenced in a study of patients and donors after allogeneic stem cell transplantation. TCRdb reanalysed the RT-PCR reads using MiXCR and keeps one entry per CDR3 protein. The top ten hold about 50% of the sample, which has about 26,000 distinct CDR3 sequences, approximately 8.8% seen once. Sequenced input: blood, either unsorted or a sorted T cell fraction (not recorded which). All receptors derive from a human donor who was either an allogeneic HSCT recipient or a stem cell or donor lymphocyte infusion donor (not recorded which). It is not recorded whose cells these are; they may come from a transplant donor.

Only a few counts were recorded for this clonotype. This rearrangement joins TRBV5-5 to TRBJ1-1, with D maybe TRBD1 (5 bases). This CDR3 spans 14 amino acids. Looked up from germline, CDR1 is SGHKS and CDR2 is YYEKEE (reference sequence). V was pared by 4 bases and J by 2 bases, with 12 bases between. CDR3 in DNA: TGTGCCAGCAGCCATGCGACAGTAAACACTGAAGCTTTCTTT. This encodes CASSHATVNTEAFF.

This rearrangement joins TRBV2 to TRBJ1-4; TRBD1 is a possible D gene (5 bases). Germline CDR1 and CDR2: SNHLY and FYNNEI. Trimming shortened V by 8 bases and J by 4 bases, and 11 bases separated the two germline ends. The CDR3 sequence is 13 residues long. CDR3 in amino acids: CASGRQLNEKLFF. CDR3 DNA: TGTGCCAGCGGCCGACAGCTTAATGAAAAACTGTTTTTT.

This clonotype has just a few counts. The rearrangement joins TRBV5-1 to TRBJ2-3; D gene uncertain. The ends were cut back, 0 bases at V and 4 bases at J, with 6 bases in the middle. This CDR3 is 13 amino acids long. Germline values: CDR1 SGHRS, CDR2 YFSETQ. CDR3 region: CASSLVPADTQYF. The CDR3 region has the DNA TGCGCCAGCAGCTTGGTACCCGCAGATACGCAGTATTTT.

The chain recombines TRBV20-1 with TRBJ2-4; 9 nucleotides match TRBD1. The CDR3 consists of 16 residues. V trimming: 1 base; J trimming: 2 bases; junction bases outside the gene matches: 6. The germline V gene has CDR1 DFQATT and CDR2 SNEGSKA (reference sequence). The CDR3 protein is CSARVGTGLTKNIQYF. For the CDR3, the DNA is TGCAGTGCTAGAGTTGGGACAGGGTTGACCAAAAACATTCAGTACTTC.

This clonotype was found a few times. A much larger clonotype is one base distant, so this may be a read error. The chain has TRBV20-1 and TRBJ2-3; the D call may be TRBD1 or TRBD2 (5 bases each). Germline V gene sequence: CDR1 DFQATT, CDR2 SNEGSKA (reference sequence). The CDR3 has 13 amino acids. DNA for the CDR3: TGCAGTTGGCTTGTGGGGGTCGCAGATACGCTGTATTTT. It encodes CSWLVGVADTLYF.

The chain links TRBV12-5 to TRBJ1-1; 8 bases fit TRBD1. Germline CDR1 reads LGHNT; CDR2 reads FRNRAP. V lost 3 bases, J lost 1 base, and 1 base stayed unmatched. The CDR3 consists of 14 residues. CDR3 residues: CASGFGQGNTEAFF. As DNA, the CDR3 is TGTGCTAGTGGTTTTGGACAGGGGAACACTGAAGCTTTCTTT. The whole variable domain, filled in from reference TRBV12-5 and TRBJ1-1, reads DARVTQTPRHKVTEMGQEVTMRCQPILGHNTVFWYRQTMMQGLELLAYFRNRAPLDDSGMPKDRFSAEMPDATLATLKIQPSEPRDSAVYFCASGFGQGNTEAFFGQGTRLTVV.

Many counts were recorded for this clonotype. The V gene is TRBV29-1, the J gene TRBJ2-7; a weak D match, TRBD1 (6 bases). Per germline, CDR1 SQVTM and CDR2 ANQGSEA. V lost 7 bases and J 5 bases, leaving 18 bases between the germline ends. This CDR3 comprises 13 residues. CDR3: CSAADSPLNEQYF. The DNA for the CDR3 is TGCAGCGCCGCGGACAGCCCCCTGAACGAGCAGTACTTC.

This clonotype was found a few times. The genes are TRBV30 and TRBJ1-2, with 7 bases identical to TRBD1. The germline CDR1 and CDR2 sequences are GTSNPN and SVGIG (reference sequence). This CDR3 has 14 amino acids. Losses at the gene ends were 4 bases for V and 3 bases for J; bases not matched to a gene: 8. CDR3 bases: TGTGCCTGGACCGAGGGGGCGCTTTACTATGGCTACACCTTC. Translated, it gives CAWTEGALYYGYTF.

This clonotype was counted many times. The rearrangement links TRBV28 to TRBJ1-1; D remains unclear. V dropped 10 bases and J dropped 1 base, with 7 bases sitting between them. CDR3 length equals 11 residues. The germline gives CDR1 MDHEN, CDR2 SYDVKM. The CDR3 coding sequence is TGTGCCATTACACAGAACACTGAAGCTTTCTTT. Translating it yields CAITQNTEAFF.

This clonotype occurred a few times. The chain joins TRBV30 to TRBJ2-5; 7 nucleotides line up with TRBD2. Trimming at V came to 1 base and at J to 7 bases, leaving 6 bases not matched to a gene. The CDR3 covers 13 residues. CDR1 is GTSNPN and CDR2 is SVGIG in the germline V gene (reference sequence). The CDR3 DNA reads TGTGCCTGGAGTGAGGCGGGAGTAGGGACCCAGTACTTC. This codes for CAWSEAGVGTQYF.

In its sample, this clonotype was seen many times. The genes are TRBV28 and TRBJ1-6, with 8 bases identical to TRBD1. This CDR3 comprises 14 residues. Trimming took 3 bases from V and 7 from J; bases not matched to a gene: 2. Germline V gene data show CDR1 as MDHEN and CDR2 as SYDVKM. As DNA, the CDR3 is TGTGCCAGCAGTTTTGCAGGGGGCAATTCACCCCTCCACTTT. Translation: CASSFAGGNSPLHF. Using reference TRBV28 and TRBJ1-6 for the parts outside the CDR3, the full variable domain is DVKVTQSSRYLVKRTGEKVFLECVQDMDHENMFWYRQDPGLGLRLIYFSYDVKMKEKGDIPEGYSVSREKKERFSLILESASTNQTSMYLCASSFAGGNSPLHFGNGTRLTVT.

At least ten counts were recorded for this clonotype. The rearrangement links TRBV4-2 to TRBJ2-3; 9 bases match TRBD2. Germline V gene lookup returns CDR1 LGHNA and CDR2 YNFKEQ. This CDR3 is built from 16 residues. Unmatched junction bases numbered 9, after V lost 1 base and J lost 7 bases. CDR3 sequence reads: CASSQAFSGRGNTQYF. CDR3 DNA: TGTGCCAGCAGCCAAGCCTTTAGCGGGAGAGGTAATACGCAGTATTTT.

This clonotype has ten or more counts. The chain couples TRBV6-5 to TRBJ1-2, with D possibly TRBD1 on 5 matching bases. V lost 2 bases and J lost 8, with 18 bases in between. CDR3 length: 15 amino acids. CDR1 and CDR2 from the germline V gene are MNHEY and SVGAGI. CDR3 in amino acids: CASSYGGVGPLGYTF. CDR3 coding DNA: TGTGCCAGCAGTTACGGGGGGGTTGGACCCTTGGGCTACACCTTC.

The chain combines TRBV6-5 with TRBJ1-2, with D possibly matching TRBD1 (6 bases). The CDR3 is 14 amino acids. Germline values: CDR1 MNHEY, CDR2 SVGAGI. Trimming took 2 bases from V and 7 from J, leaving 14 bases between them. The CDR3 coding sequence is TGTGCCAGCAGTTACCGGGGGGGCGAGGGTGGCTACACCTTC. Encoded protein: CASSYRGGEGGYTF.

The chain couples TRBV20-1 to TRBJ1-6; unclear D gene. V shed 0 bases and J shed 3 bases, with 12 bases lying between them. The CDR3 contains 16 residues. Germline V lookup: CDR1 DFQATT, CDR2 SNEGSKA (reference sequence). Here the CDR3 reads CSARDRGQLYNSPLHF. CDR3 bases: TGCAGTGCTAGAGATCGCGGTCAGCTCTATAATTCACCCCTCCACTTT.